This TCR beta chain was recorded in a study of post-analysis software for immune sequencing data. This CDR3 spans 12 amino acids. Built from TCR beta cDNA, the libraries had unique molecular identifiers in them. One entry per CDR3 protein results from TCRdb running MiXCR on the PCR reads. The repertoire holds hundreds of thousands of distinct CDR3 sequences, about 40% seen once, with around 1.7% in the top ten. Regarding the study as a whole: Controls had lower frequencies than patients of a handful of TRBV segments, which included TRBV5-6, TRBV5-1 and TRBV20-1. Strong co-clustering by F measure linked samples that shared a preparation batch. Diversity measured as normalized Chao1 was significantly lower in multiple sclerosis patients than in controls.

As for this clonotype: What it binds is not known.

This sequence was found in a girl aged 10 to 17 with multiple sclerosis. The J gene is TRBJ2-7, the V gene TRBV12-3 or TRBV12-4; D not certain. The J call may be in error: the DNA end matches TRBJ2-5 better. Sequencing was carried out using blood. The CDR3 here is CASSPVTETQYF. The CDR3 DNA sequence: TGTGCCAGCAGTCCAGTAACAGAGACCCAGTACTTC.